This is a list of T cell receptor beta chains from one sample in a study of T cells after posttransplantation cyclophosphamide. The assay was immunoSEQ multiplex PCR, and TCRdb's table has in-frame clones only and misses some. The sample lists a few thousand clones; approximately 60% were seen once. The sequenced material came from memory CD8+ T cells sorted from blood. These receptors all come from a woman aged 55-75 years in good health, CMV-negative, and a related stem cell transplant donor. CDR3s include the opening cysteine and the closing phenylalanine or tryptophan. The order of the fields is J gene, D gene, clone size, CDR3 length, V gene, CDR3 protein, CDR3 DNA. D genes are given only for firm matches. Some rows have no size entry. The others give once, few or many, or a class for an expanded clone.

>TRBJ2-3|TRBD2|.|15|TRBV6-4
CASSDGAGGADTQYF
TGTGCCAGCAGTGACGGAGCGGGGGGTGCAGATACGCAGTATTTT
>TRBJ2-7|.|once|12|TRBV2
CASSSGNHEQYF
TGTGCCAGCAGTAGCGGCAACCACGAGCAGTACTTC
>TRBJ2-7|.|.|15|TRBV2
CASSDWLASDYKQYF
TGTGCCAGCAGTGACTGGCTAGCCTCAGACTACAAGCAGTACTTC
>TRBJ1-5|.|few|15|TRBV10-3
CAISEGGYSNQPQHF
TGTGCCATCAGTGAAGGCGGCTATAGCAATCAGCCCCAGCATTTT
>TRBJ1-1|TRBD1|.|16|TRBV30
CAWTARDRGESTEAFF
TGTGCCTGGACGGCCCGGGACAGGGGGGAGAGCACTGAAGCTTTCTTT
>TRBJ1-1|.|.|14|TRBV4-1
CASSQGYGNTEAFF
TGCGCCAGCAGCCAAGGTTACGGGAACACTGAAGCTTTCTTT
>TRBJ2-5|TRBD2|few|15|TRBV4-1
CASSQDRTSGETQYF
TGCGCCAGCAGCCAAGACCGGACTAGCGGGGAGACCCAGTACTTC
>TRBJ1-1|TRBD1|.|15|TRBV7-9
CASSPRDRVYTEAFF
TGTGCCAGCAGCCCCCGGGACAGGGTATACACTGAAGCTTTCTTT
>TRBJ1-5|.|.|13|TRBV19
CASSIDPVWPQHF
TGTGCCAGTAGTATAGACCCTGTGTGGCCCCAGCATTTT
>TRBJ1-5|TRBD1|.|15|TRBV30
CAWSRGRGSNQPQHF
TGTGCCTGGAGTAGGGGGCGAGGTAGCAATCAGCCCCAGCATTTT
>TRBJ2-3|TRBD1|.|14|TRBV6-5
CASSDRDRADTQYF
TGTGCCAGCAGTGACCGGGACAGGGCAGATACGCAGTATTTT
>TRBJ1-2|.|medium-sized|15|TRBV7-8
CASSLGASASYGYTF
TGTGCCAGCAGCTTAGGAGCTTCCGCGTCCTATGGCTACACCTTC
>TRBJ1-4|.|.|14|TRBV9
CASSEWDSNEKLFF
TGTGCCAGCAGCGAATGGGACTCGAATGAAAAACTGTTTTTT
>TRBJ2-7|TRBD1|.|14|TRBV4-3
CASSQFTGAYEQYF
TGCGCCAGCAGCCAATTCACAGGGGCCTACGAGCAGTACTTC
>TRBJ2-1|TRBD2|.|15|TRBV29-1
CSVEGLNPFANEQFF
TGCAGCGTTGAGGGACTAAACCCCTTTGCCAATGAGCAGTTCTTC
>TRBJ2-1|TRBD2|.|15|TRBV19
CASSIVGGGYNEQFF
TGTGCCAGTAGTATAGTGGGGGGGGGTTACAATGAGCAGTTCTTC
>TRBJ1-3|TRBD1|few|15|TRBV7-2
CASSSWTGKGNTIYF
TGTGCCAGCAGCTCGTGGACAGGGAAGGGAAACACCATATATTTT
>TRBJ2-7|.|once|12|TRBV7-2
CASSPAGWEQYF
TGTGCCAGCAGCCCGGCGGGGTGGGAGCAGTACTTC
>TRBJ2-7|.|.|13|TRBV27
CASSLRARREQYF
TGTGCCAGCAGTCTGAGGGCTCGACGGGAGCAGTACTTC
>TRBJ2-2|TRBD1|.|18|TRBV7-9
CASSYPGQGTSNTGELFF
TGTGCCAGCAGCTACCCGGGACAGGGGACGTCGAACACCGGGGAGCTGTTTTTT
>TRBJ2-4|.|once|14|TRBV7-9
CASSPRDGLNIQYF
TGTGCCAGCAGCCCGAGAGACGGGTTAAACATTCAGTACTTC
>TRBJ2-2|.|few|15|TRBV6-1
CASFGPSRNTGELFF
TGTGCCAGCTTCGGCCCTAGTAGGAACACCGGGGAGCTGTTTTTT
>TRBJ1-1|TRBD1|.|11|TRBV20-1
CSAHGQGEAFF
TGCAGTGCCCACGGACAGGGGGAAGCTTTCTTT
>TRBJ2-7|TRBD2|.|16|TRBV4-1
CASSQGRLAASYEQYF
TGCGCCAGCAGCCAAGGCAGACTAGCGGCATCCTACGAGCAGTACTTC
>TRBJ2-1|TRBD2|.|15|TRBV6-1
CASSEWRGGTDEQFF
TGTGCCAGCAGTGAGTGGCGCGGGGGTACCGATGAGCAGTTCTTC
>TRBJ1-1|.|.|14|TRBV11-2
CASSLVWGDTEAFF
TGTGCCAGCAGCTTAGTTTGGGGGGACACTGAAGCTTTCTTT
>TRBJ2-7|.|once|16|TRBV27
CASSLRGILGDYEQYF
TGTGCCAGCAGTTTGAGGGGGATTCTAGGGGACTACGAGCAGTACTTC
>TRBJ2-5|.|.|12|TRBV13
CASSVDSGEQYF
TGTGCCAGCAGCGTCGATTCTGGGGAGCAGTACTTC
>TRBJ2-7|.|few|12|TRBV27
CASSPGRRGMYF
TGTGCCAGCAGTCCGGGACGACGGGGGATGTACTTC
>TRBJ2-7|TRBD1|.|14|TRBV2
CASSDRDRAYEQYF
TGTGCCAGCAGTGATAGGGACAGGGCGTACGAGCAGTACTTC
>TRBJ1-2|.|once|14|TRBV6-5
CASSSGWENYGYTF
TGTGCCAGCAGTTCCGGGTGGGAGAACTATGGCTACACCTTC
>TRBJ1-1|.|.|15|TRBV4-3
CASSLDGRVGTEAFF
TGCGCCAGCAGCCTAGACGGCAGGGTGGGCACTGAAGCTTTCTTT
>TRBJ2-1|TRBD2|few|19|TRBV5-4
CASSSTPGLAGARTDEQFF
TGTGCCAGCAGCTCTACCCCGGGACTAGCGGGGGCGAGGACCGATGAGCAGTTCTTC